The 27 T cell receptor beta chains given below trace back to one sample, sequenced in a study of beta chain features in type 1 diabetes. Reverse transcribing all isolated RNA meant expressed TCRB transcripts were sequenced. Repertoires were generated with immunoSEQ multiplex PCR, while TCRdb's copy carries only in-frame clones and drops some. Of 810,000 or so clones in the sample, 15% to 20% were seen once. The sample taken for sequencing was naive CD4+ T cells from blood. Receptors were obtained from a woman aged 18-30 years in good health.

This chain connects TRBV7-8 to TRBJ2-7; D gene ambiguous. V gave up 1 base and J gave up 3 bases, with 13 bases separating them. The CDR3 totals 15 residues. Germline loops: CDR1 SGHVS, CDR2 FQNEAQ. The CDR3 nucleotides are TGTGCCAGCAGCTTAGTAGTTAGCAAAGACTACGAGCAGTACTTC. It encodes CASSLVVSKDYEQYF.

The chain carries TRBV4-2 and TRBJ1-3, with TRBD1 matching 8 bases. The trim removed 0 bases at V and 12 bases at J, leaving 7 bases unmatched. The CDR3 is 14 residues long. Germline V gene data show CDR1 as LGHNA and CDR2 as YNFKEQ. Here the CDR3 DNA reads TGTGCCAGCAGCCAAGAAGGGACAGGAAAAAACATATATTTT. It yields the protein CASSQEGTGKNIYF.

The table lists this clone with a few counts. The rearrangement uses TRBV28 and TRBJ2-1; 10 bases line up with TRBD2. Germline loops: CDR1 MDHEN, CDR2 SYDVKM. The V and J ends lost 4 bases and 1 base, in that order; junction bases with no gene match: 4. This CDR3 is 16 amino acids long. CDR3 DNA sequence: TGTGCCAGCAGTTCCCCAGCGGGAGGGTCCTACAATGAGCAGTTCTTC. This encodes CASSSPAGGSYNEQFF.

The V and J genes are TRBV12-2 and TRBJ2-7; the table's D call, TRBD1, was not checked against the DNA. TRBV12-2 is flagged as a pseudogene. CDR3 length: 16 residues. This chain's CDR3 is CASRLLRQGIRYEQYF. Written as DNA, the CDR3 is TGTGCAAGTCGCTTACTTAGACAGGGCATCCGGTACGAGCAGTACTTC.

On this clone itself: Other DNA sequences within the sample encode an identical CDR3. The gene calls are TRBV29-1 and TRBJ1-2; 8 nucleotides line up with TRBD1. The CDR3 totals 13 residues. CDR1 SQVTM and CDR2 ANQGSEA come from the germline V gene. The J segment lost 0 bases and the V segment lost 6 bases, leaving 3 bases of the junction unmatched. The DNA of the CDR3 is TGCAGCGTCGCACAGGGGGCTAACTATGGCTACACCTTC. Amino acid sequence: CSVAQGANYGYTF.

The chain uses TRBV5-4 and TRBJ2-5; tentatively, D is TRBD2 (6 bases). The V end lost 4 bases, the J end lost 9 bases, and 13 bases lay between the germline ends. The CDR3 runs 12 residues. Germline CDR1 is SGHNT and CDR2 is YYREEE (reference sequence). The CDR3 protein is CASSQDGGAQYF. The CDR3 coding sequence is TGTGCCAGCAGCCAAGACGGAGGGGCCCAGTACTTC.

The sample holds a few counts of this clone. This chain connects TRBV7-9 to TRBJ1-2; D uncertain. V shed 5 bases and J shed 2 bases, with 12 bases lying between them. Germline values: CDR1 SEHNR, CDR2 FQNEAQ (reference sequence). The CDR3 extends over 14 amino acids. The CDR3 region is CASSALGKNYGYTF. In DNA, the CDR3 is TGTGCCAGCAGCGCGTTGGGGAAGAACTATGGCTACACCTTC.

V is TRBV2 and J is TRBJ1-1; TRBD1 is a possible D gene (6 bases). CDR1 and CDR2 (germline): SNHLY, FYNNEI. V lost 10 bases, J lost 1 base, and 13 bases lay in between. The CDR3 has 13 amino acids. CDR3 sequence: CATVGQTNTEAFF. For the CDR3, the DNA is TGTGCCACCGTAGGACAGACGAACACTGAAGCTTTCTTT.

This clone was counted a few times. The chain couples TRBV7-9 to TRBJ2-3, with 7 bases identical to TRBD1. CDR1 and CDR2 from the germline V gene are SEHNR and FQNEAQ (reference sequence). With 5 bases clipped from V and 2 bases from J, the junction kept 7 bases outside the gene matches. The CDR3 sequence is 15 residues long. The CDR3: CASSPRQGTTDTQYF. CDR3 nucleotide sequence: TGTGCCAGCAGCCCTCGACAGGGAACCACAGATACGCAGTATTTT.

This clone was seen a few times. CDR3 sequence (DNA): TGCGCCAGCAGCCATACGACAGGGGGCGAGCAGTACTTC. It specifies CASSHTTGGEQYF. The chain links TRBV4-3 to TRBJ2-7; the match to TRBD1 covers 9 bases. J gave up 6 bases and V 3 bases, and 3 bases lay outside the gene matches. CDR3 length: 13 residues. The germline gives CDR1 LGHNA, CDR2 YSLEER.

This clone occurred a few times. The chain links TRBV4-2 to TRBJ2-7, with a weak D call TRBD2 (6 bases). Trimming took off 2 bases at V and 0 bases at J, with 11 bases between the two ends. The CDR3 spans 15 residues. Germline CDR1 LGHNA, CDR2 YNFKEQ. In DNA, the CDR3 is TGTGCCAGCAGCCAATTTAGCGGACACTCCTACGAGCAGTACTTC. It yields the protein CASSQFSGHSYEQYF.

This chain connects TRBV9 to TRBJ2-1, with TRBD2 matching 14 bases. This CDR3 is built from 18 residues. Germline CDR1 SGDLS, CDR2 YYNGEE. Unmatched junction bases numbered 12, after V lost 4 bases and J lost 6 bases. Here the CDR3 reads CASSQEGLAGVGFNEQFF. CDR3 in DNA: TGTGCCAGCAGCCAAGAGGGACTAGCGGGAGTCGGGTTCAATGAGCAGTTCTTC.

This clone was recorded only once. This sequence joins TRBV11-3 and TRBJ2-1; perhaps TRBD1 as D (7 bases). Trimming removed 4 bases from V and 4 bases from J, with 14 bases in between. This CDR3 region has 15 residues. Germline V gives CDR1 SGHNT, CDR2 YENEEA. The CDR3 protein is CASSSGGTTYNEQFF. CDR3 DNA sequence: TGTGCCAGCAGCTCAGGGGGGACCACATACAATGAGCAGTTCTTC.

This clone has only a few counts. The rearrangement joins TRBV12-5 to TRBJ2-1, with D possibly being TRBD2 (5 bases). V was trimmed by 4 bases and J by 10 bases, leaving 14 bases between them. Germline V CDR1 and CDR2: LGHNT, FRNRAP. This CDR3 is built from 13 residues. The CDR3 nucleotides are TGTGCTAGTGGTTCCGTCCTAGCTGGCGAGCAGTTCTTC. Protein: CASGSVLAGEQFF. Supplemented by reference TRBV12-5 and TRBJ2-1, the full variable domain reads DARVTQTPRHKVTEMGQEVTMRCQPILGHNTVFWYRQTMMQGLELLAYFRNRAPLDDSGMPKDRFSAEMPDATLATLKIQPSEPRDSAVYFCASGSVLAGEQFFGPGTRLTVL.

There are a few counts of this clone. This chain connects TRBV5-4 to TRBJ2-5; D possibly corresponds to TRBD2 (6 bases). V was clipped by 4 bases and J by 11 bases, with 21 bases between them. This CDR3 contains 14 residues. Germline V CDR1 and CDR2: SGHNT, YYREEE (reference sequence). The CDR3 loop reads CASSLAGITGEQYF. CDR3 sequence (DNA): TGTGCCAGCAGCCTCGCCGGGATTACGGGAGAGCAGTACTTC.

The chain has TRBV15 and TRBJ2-1; 8 bases agree with TRBD2. V shed 1 base, J shed 4 bases, and the junction held 9 bases outside the gene matches. The germline CDR1 and CDR2 sequences are LNHNV and YYDKDF (reference sequence). This CDR3 has 17 amino acids. CDR3 protein: CATSRGYSGGIYNEQFF. The CDR3 region has the DNA TGTGCCACCAGCAGAGGTTACAGCGGGGGAATTTACAATGAGCAGTTCTTC.

This clone has more than one count but fewer than ten. The sample contains more than one DNA sequence encoding this CDR3. The V gene is TRBV5-1, the J gene TRBJ1-1, with a tentative D call TRBD1 (5 bases). The length of the CDR3 is 13 residues. CDR1 and CDR2 from the germline V gene are SGHRS and YFSETQ. V lost 2 bases and J 1 base, leaving 6 bases between the germline ends. CDR3 nucleotide sequence: TGCGCCAGCAGCTTTGGGGGGAACACTGAAGCTTTCTTT. Protein: CASSFGGNTEAFF.

The genes are TRBV7-2 and TRBJ2-3; the D call may be TRBD1 or TRBD2 (5 bases each). V was shortened by 2 bases and J by 0 bases, with 9 bases between the two germline ends. Per germline, CDR1 SGHTA and CDR2 FQGNSA. The CDR3 has 15 amino acids. The CDR3 sequence: CASSLMGPSTDTQYF. DNA of the CDR3: TGTGCCAGCAGCTTAATGGGACCAAGCACAGATACGCAGTATTTT.

In its sample, this clone was seen a few times. The chain recombines TRBV4-3 with TRBJ2-3; the match to TRBD2 covers 13 bases. The trim removed 5 bases at V and 6 bases at J, leaving 5 bases unmatched. Germline V CDR1 and CDR2: LGHNA, YSLEER. This CDR3 is built from 15 residues. CDR3 bases: TGCGCCAGCAGCACCGGACTAGCGGGAGCGGATACGCAGTATTTT. Translated: CASSTGLAGADTQYF.

V usage is TRBV4-1 and J usage is TRBJ2-4, with D possibly matching TRBD1 (5 bases). Germline values: CDR1 MGHRA, CDR2 YSYEKL. V was clipped by 3 bases and J by 13 bases, with 19 bases between them. This CDR3 region has 14 residues. The DNA of the CDR3 is TGCGCCAGCAGCCAGGAGCTACAGGACCGTGACCAGTACTTC. Its translation: CASSQELQDRDQYF.

The rearrangement joins TRBV19 to TRBJ1-2; no reliable D call. CDR1 and CDR2 (germline): LNHDA, SQIVND (reference sequence). The CDR3 has 13 amino acids. V lost 1 base and J lost 7, with 10 bases in between. CDR3 amino acids: CASSIVPRGGYTF. Written as DNA, the CDR3 is TGTGCCAGTAGTATAGTACCCCGTGGTGGCTACACCTTC.

The chain is built from TRBV4-2 and TRBJ1-2; a weak D match, TRBD1 (5 bases). CDR1 and CDR2 (germline): LGHNA, YNFKEQ. CDR3 size: 17 residues. The ends were cut back, 0 bases at V and 3 bases at J, with 17 bases in the middle. CDR3 in DNA: TGTGCCAGCAGCCAAGATCTTCCCCGGGGGGGTGACTATGGCTACACCTTC. It specifies CASSQDLPRGGDYGYTF.

This clone was observed a handful of times. This chain uses TRBV7-9 with TRBJ2-1; 8 bases match TRBD2. Trimming cost V 5 bases and J 0 bases; bases outside gene matches: 6. The CDR3 is 16 residues long. Looked up from germline, CDR1 is SEHNR and CDR2 is FQNEAQ (reference sequence). DNA of the CDR3: TGTGCCAGCAGCGAAAAAAGCGGGAGCTCCTACAATGAGCAGTTCTTC. It encodes CASSEKSGSSYNEQFF.

This clone has just a few counts. The chain recombines TRBV15 with TRBJ2-1; 8 bases align to TRBD2. J gave up 7 bases and V 0 bases, and 8 bases lay outside the gene matches. Germline V gene lookup returns CDR1 LNHNV and CDR2 YYDKDF (reference sequence). The CDR3 spans 16 residues. The CDR3 bases are TGTGCCACCAGCAGAGATCCCCCAGCGGGAGTGAATGAGCAGTTCTTC. Its protein is CATSRDPPAGVNEQFF.

This clone has a handful of counts. The chain has TRBV4-1 and TRBJ2-1; a possible D gene is TRBD1 (6 bases). There are 17 residues in the CDR3. Germline V lookup: CDR1 MGHRA, CDR2 YSYEKL. V lost 0 bases, J lost 4 bases, and 16 bases lay in between. This chain's CDR3 is CASSQDYQGSYYNEQFF. DNA for the CDR3: TGCGCCAGCAGCCAAGATTATCAGGGGTCCTATTACAATGAGCAGTTCTTC.

This clone was found a few times. J is TRBJ2-1 and V is TRBV14, with 12 bases aligning to TRBD2. The V and J ends lost 1 base and 7 bases, in that order; junction bases with no gene match: 11. From germline, CDR1 is SGHDN and CDR2 FVKESK. The CDR3 is 18 amino acids. CDR3 in DNA: TGTGCCAGCAGCCAAGGATATCGGGGACTAGCGGGCCCGAATGAGCAGTTCTTC. Encoded protein: CASSQGYRGLAGPNEQFF.

The gene calls are TRBV19 and TRBJ1-2; 8 nucleotides line up with TRBD1. The CDR3 spans 16 residues. V gave up 3 bases and J gave up 4 bases; unmatched junction bases: 10. CDR1 is LNHDA and CDR2 is SQIVND in the germline V gene (reference sequence). In DNA, the CDR3 is TGTGCCAGTAGTATTCTTGAGACAGGGGACATCTATGGCTACACCTTC. This translates into CASSILETGDIYGYTF.